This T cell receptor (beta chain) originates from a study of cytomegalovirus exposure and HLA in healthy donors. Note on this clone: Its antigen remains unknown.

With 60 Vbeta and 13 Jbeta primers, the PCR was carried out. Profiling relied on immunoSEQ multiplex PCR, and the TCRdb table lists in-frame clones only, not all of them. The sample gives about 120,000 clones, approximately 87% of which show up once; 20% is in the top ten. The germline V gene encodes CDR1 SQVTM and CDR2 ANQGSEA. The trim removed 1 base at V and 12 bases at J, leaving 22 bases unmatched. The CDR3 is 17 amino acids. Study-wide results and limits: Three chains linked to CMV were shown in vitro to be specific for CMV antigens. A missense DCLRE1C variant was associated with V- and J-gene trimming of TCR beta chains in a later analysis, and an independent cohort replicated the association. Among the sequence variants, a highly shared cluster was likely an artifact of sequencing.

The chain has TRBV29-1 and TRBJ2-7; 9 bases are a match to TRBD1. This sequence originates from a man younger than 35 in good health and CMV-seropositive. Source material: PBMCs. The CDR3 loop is CSVEGVLDQGQGRQAYF. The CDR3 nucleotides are TGCAGCGTTGAAGGGGTGCTCGATCAGGGACAGGGTCGGCAGGCGTACTTC.